This entry features one T cell receptor beta chain sequence. Its specificity is unknown. The same CDR3 arises from other DNA sequences in this sample as well. This entry comes from a study of cytomegalovirus exposure and HLA in healthy donors. Study details: An earlier analysis identified more than 90 million unique TCR beta sequences in about 200 million T cells. General study results and limits: Later analysis demonstrated an association between a missense DCLRE1C variant and TCR beta V- and J-gene trimming. A few of the chains that were CMV-associated were confirmed in vitro to be specific for CMV antigens.

These donors, healthy bone marrow donors, were studied. This CDR3 has 13 amino acids. Germline V gene data show CDR1 as KGHSH and CDR2 as LQKENI. Trimming at V came to 4 bases and at J to 3 bases, leaving 2 bases not matched to a gene. PCR used 60 Vbeta primers and 13 Jbeta primers. Repertoires were generated with immunoSEQ multiplex PCR, while TCRdb's copy carries only in-frame clones and drops some. The data contain under 150,000 clones, roughly four fifths of them singletons. The receptor was isolated from a man aged 18 to 30 in good health and CMV-seronegative. This rearrangement joins TRBV18 to TRBJ1-2; 7 bases align to TRBD1. Input material: PBMCs. CDR3 in amino acids: CASSQDRDYGYTF. CDR3 coding DNA: TGTGCCAGCTCACAAGACAGGGACTATGGCTACACCTTC. Combining the CDR3 with reference TRBV18 and TRBJ1-2 gives the whole variable domain NAGVMQNPRHLVRRRGQEARLRCSPMKGHSHVYWYRQLPEEGLKFMVYLQKENIIDESGMPKERFSAEFPKEGPSILRIQQVVRGDSAAYFCASSQDRDYGYTFGSGTRLTVV.